This TCR beta chain was captured in a study of T cells in Graves' hyperthyroidism and ophthalmopathy. Findings of the study overall: Separating ophthalmopathy from stable hyperthyroidism was achieved by a 13 V-J model. Blood held most thyroid clonotypes expanded above 0.001 frequency.

Amplification of TCR beta CDR3 regions used RNA as the template. The HTBI primer set was used in a first-round RT-PCR of the TCR CDR3. TCRdb independently ran MiXCR on the multiplex PCR reads; one entry per CDR3 protein. Among about 290,000 distinct CDR3 sequences listed, less than 15% were seen once. This clonotype was seen at least ten times. As yet, its antigen is unknown. Extraction of PBMCs used roughly 9.3 ml of fresh peripheral blood. Trimming removed 6 bases from V and 1 base from J; junction bases left unmatched: 3. The germline gives CDR1 MNHNS, CDR2 SASEGT. This CDR3 spans 14 amino acids. The sequence was obtained from a woman in her twenties or thirties with Graves' hyperthyroidism that later progressed to Graves' ophthalmopathy. The V and J genes are TRBV6-1 and TRBJ2-7, with 10 bases that match TRBD1. Sequenced sample: blood. The CDR3 DNA reads as TGTGCCAGCAGACGGGACAGGGGTTCCTACGAGCAGTACTTC. Protein: CASRRDRGSYEQYF.